This T cell receptor (beta chain) came from a study of T cell clonality in common variable immunodeficiency. Study outcomes and limitations: Reportedly, TCR beta sequences from common variable immunodeficiency showed fewer deletions and N-nucleotide insertions.

Some clones are missing from TCRdb's copy, which holds only in-frame ones; the method was immunoSEQ multiplex PCR. Sampling found some 10,000 clones, none seen once. CDR3 length equals 14 residues. Deletions cut 10 bases from V and 0 bases from J, with 13 bases between. Germline CDR1 reads SNHLY; CDR2 reads FYNNEI. A remark on this clone: Its antigen is not known. The CDR3 extends 3 residues past the end of the read, so its final part is completed from the germline J gene.

Material for sequencing was peripheral blood mononuclear cells. J is TRBJ2-4 and V is TRBV2; perhaps TRBD1 as D (5 bases). The receptor was derived from a human donor with common variable immunodeficiency. CDR3 amino acids: CAIQTDLAKNIQYF. Partial CDR3 DNA: TGTGCCATACAGACAGACCTAGCCAAAAACATT. Full variable domain (missing parts from reference TRBV2 and TRBJ2-4): EPEVTQTPSHQVTQMGQEVILRCVPISNHLYFYWYRQILGQKVEFLVSFYNNEISEKSEIFDDQFSVERPDGSNFTLKIRSTKLEDSAMYFCAIQTDLAKNIQYFGAGTRLSVL.